This T cell receptor (beta chain) derives from a study of cytomegalovirus exposure and HLA in healthy donors. Overall study findings and caveats: Presence/absence analyses supposed approximately even sequencing depth among donors. An analysis was carried out at a later point. It showed that HLA-associated TCR beta chains were more clonally expanded than equally common non-associated chains.

The germline V gene encodes CDR1 SGHVS and CDR2 FQNEAQ. The CDR3 is 16 residues long. Trimming shortened V by 4 bases and J by 5 bases, and 19 bases separated the two germline ends. Primers included in the PCR were 60 Vbeta and 13 Jbeta primers. Only in-frame clones appear in the TCRdb table, and some are missing; sequencing was by immunoSEQ multiplex PCR. The sample comprises about 170,000 clones, over 80% of which are singletons, and 1% to 1.5% rests with the top ten. Comments on this clone: Its antigen is undetermined.

The receptor was isolated from a boy aged 2-15 years in good health and CMV-seronegative. The specimen was PBMCs. The J gene is TRBJ2-3, the V gene TRBV7-8; a weak D match, TRBD2 (7 bases). The chain's CDR3 is CASSSRTGGREDTQYF. The CDR3 region has the DNA TGTGCCAGCAGCTCGAGGACGGGGGGCCGGGAAGATACGCAGTATTTT.